This TCR beta chain appears in the sequencing data of a study of blood T cell repertoires in COVID-19. Study background: Samples came from the United States, Italy and Spain, spanning acute and convalescent COVID-19. Sample material is recorded as cDNA or gDNA derived from T cells, B-cell-depleted T cells, or PBMCs.

Seattle enrolled patients during active infection and tracked them longitudinally. This CDR3 is 13 amino acids long. CDR1 LGHDT and CDR2 YNNKEL come from the germline V gene (reference sequence). Trimming shortened V by 1 base and J by 4 bases, and 8 bases separated the two germline ends. Original processing methods: Nucleated cell number was recorded as an estimate derived from reference gene primer amplification. The method was immunoSEQ multiplex PCR; TCRdb's version includes in-frame clones alone and lacks a portion of them. V, J and clone size were drawn from that table, and D and trimming were deduced from the DNA. This sample has 400,000 to 450,000 clones, with around 90% found just once. This clone was counted once.

The chain links TRBV3-1 (or the pseudogene TRBV3-2) to TRBJ2-7; tentatively, D is TRBD2 (5 bases). This receptor was obtained from a man in his late teens or twenties with COVID-19, enrolled during active disease. The sample comprised peripheral blood. The CDR3 bases are TGTGCCAGCAGCCAAGCGGGGATTTACGAGCAGTACTTC. Encoded protein: CASSQAGIYEQYF.